This TCR beta chain came from a study of regulatory T cells in long-lasting Graves disease. Study-level results: Gene preferences differed: TRBV28, TRBJ1-2, TRBJ2-5 in persistent cases.

According to the study, TCR beta libraries were built with iRepertoire HTBI primers and CDR3-region Arm-PCR. TCRdb used MiXCR to reprocess the multiplex PCR reads, holding one entry per CDR3 protein. This sample yields around 240,000 distinct CDR3 sequences, of which 18% are seen a single time; 14% belongs to the top ten. CDR3 length: 14 amino acids. Germline CDR1 is SQVTM and CDR2 is ANQGSEA. Trimming took off 3 bases at V and 3 bases at J, with 14 bases between the two ends. The time point: newly diagnosed GD, antithyroid drugs for less than 3 months. Isolated PBMC RNA provided the starting material for the TCR library. A peripheral blood sample, about 9.4 milliliters in volume, was drawn into EDTA tubes. This clonotype has at least ten counts. The target antigen is unknown. Separately, the same data were catalogued under a study of T cells in Graves' hyperthyroidism and ophthalmopathy.

The clonotype originates from a woman in her twenties or thirties with Graves disease. Material: peripheral blood mononuclear cells (PBMCs), obtained at new diagnosis, from a patient treated with antithyroid drugs. This chain links TRBV29-1 with TRBJ2-5; the D gene could be TRBD1 or TRBD2 (5 bases each). The CDR3 nucleotides are TGCAGCGTTGAGGGTCTGGGGGTAAAAGAGACCCAGTACTTC. Translating gives CSVEGLGVKETQYF. The whole variable domain, remainder taken from reference TRBV29-1 and TRBJ2-5, is SAVISQKPSRDICQRGTSLTIQCQVDSQVTMMFWYRQQPGQSLTLIATANQGSEATYESGFVIDKFPISRPNLTFSTLTVSNMSPEDSSIYLCSVEGLGVKETQYFGPGTRLLVL.